This TCR beta chain appears in the sequencing data of a study of blood T cell repertoires in COVID-19. With V trimmed by 4 bases and J by 9 bases, 8 bases remained unmatched. The CDR3 extends over 14 amino acids. Germline values: CDR1 LGHDT, CDR2 YNNKEL (reference sequence). Profiled with immunoSEQ multiplex PCR; TCRdb holds only in-frame clones, not every one. The table lists tens of thousands of clones, 65% to 90% of them singletons. The sequence was collected from a man in his fifties or sixties with COVID-19, enrolled during active disease. The rearrangement links TRBV3-1 (or the pseudogene TRBV3-2) to TRBJ2-2, with 7 bases matching TRBD1. The sequenced sample was peripheral blood. The CDR3, as DNA: TGTGCCAGCAGCCCTAGGGGGCAGGGGAGGGAGCTGTTTTTT. It codes for CASSPRGQGRELFF.